This T cell receptor beta chain was captured in a study of blood T cell repertoires in COVID-19. In the study overall: Some COVID-19 samples were acute and others convalescent; all came from the United States, Italy and Spain. T cells, B-cell-depleted T cells, or PBMCs provided the cDNA or gDNA that served as material.

Authors' processing steps: Estimates of nucleated cell counts were drawn from the amplification of reference gene primers. Clones were sequenced by immunoSEQ multiplex PCR, and TCRdb holds only the in-frame ones, with some missing. Clone size and V and J calls were adopted from that table, with D and trimming inferred from the DNA. The sample records tens of thousands of clones, around 88% being singletons. This CDR3 spans 16 amino acids. Germline CDR1 is SGDLS and CDR2 is YYNGEE. V was clipped by 5 bases and J by 8 bases; unmatched bases: 17. This receptor was taken from a woman older than 75 with acute or convalescent COVID-19. The gene calls are TRBV9 and TRBJ1-2; 8 bases agree with TRBD1. Sequences were obtained from peripheral blood. The CDR3 sequence: CASSFALDRAVEGYTF. CDR3 nucleotides: TGTGCCAGCAGTTTCGCCTTGGACAGGGCTGTGGAGGGCTACACCTTC. The full variable domain, completed using reference TRBV9 and TRBJ1-2, is DSGVTQTPKHLITATGQRVTLRCSPRSGDLSVYWYQQSLDQGLQFLIQYYNGEERAKGNILERFSAQQFPDLHSELNLSSLELGDSALYFCASSFALDRAVEGYTFGSGTRLTVV.